Listed below are T cell receptor beta chains from one sample, sequenced in a study of low-dose radiotherapy and immunotherapy resistance in tumors. One entry per CDR3 protein results from TCRdb running MiXCR on the reads. This table holds tens of thousands of distinct CDR3 sequences, about a sixth found once. The source material was PBMCs, sampled before treatment. The source of these receptors is a male donor with prostate cancer. Both conserved end residues are part of each CDR3. A D gene is named only where the DNA matches it firmly. Some rows mark clone size as missing; the rest say once, few, many or name a class of expanded clone.

abundance	j_gene	d_gene	v_gene	CDR3nt	CDR3aa
many	TRBJ1-1	TRBD1	TRBV5-1	TGTGCCAGCAGCCTAACAGGGGGGACTGAAGCTTTCTTT	CASSLTGGTEAFF
many	TRBJ2-1	NA	TRBV5-1	TGCGCCAGCAGAGGGGGGAACAATGAGCAGTTCTTC	CASRGGNNEQFF
many	TRBJ2-3	NA	TRBV2	TGTGCCAGCCGCTGGTACCGGGACTTTACTAGCACAGATACGCAGTATTTT	CASRWYRDFTSTDTQYF
many	TRBJ2-2	TRBD2	TRBV5-4	TGTGCCAGCAGCGCTAGACTAGCGATGAACACCGGGGAGCTGTTTTTT	CASSARLAMNTGELFF
many	TRBJ2-3	TRBD1	TRBV6-5	TGTGCCAGCAGTTACCCACAGGGGAAGACAGATACGCAGTATTTT	CASSYPQGKTDTQYF
many	TRBJ1-2	NA	TRBV29-1	TGCAGCGTTAGATCCGGACAAACCTATGGCTACACCTTC	CSVRSGQTYGYTF
many	TRBJ1-1	NA	TRBV10-3	TGTGCCACCAGGAGGGCTAACACTGAAGCTTTCTTT	CATRRANTEAFF
many	TRBJ1-2	TRBD1	TRBV5-6	TGTGCCAGCAGCCCGGGACAGGGGGCGCGAGGCTACACCTTC	CASSPGQGARGYTF
many	TRBJ2-3	TRBD2	TRBV7-9	TGTGCCAGCAGCTTAGGGACTAGCGGCACAGATACGCAGTATTTT	CASSLGTSGTDTQYF
many	TRBJ1-4	NA	TRBV27	TGTGCCAGCAGTCCTGGACAGTATGAAAAACTGTTTTTT	CASSPGQYEKLFF
many	TRBJ2-1	TRBD2	TRBV3-1	TGTGCCAGCAGCCCACAACCGGGGGGGCCTATACCCAATGAGCAGTTCTTC	CASSPQPGGPIPNEQFF
many	TRBJ2-7	TRBD2	TRBV9	TGTGCCAGCAGCCAAAGTGGGGGGGACCCCTACGAGCAGTACTTC	CASSQSGGDPYEQYF
many	TRBJ1-1	NA	TRBV7-8	TGTGCCAGCAGAGTCGACGGGAACACTGAAGCTTTCTTT	CASRVDGNTEAFF
many	TRBJ2-3	NA	TRBV20-1	TGCAGTGCTAGTTTGTTCCAGGGCACAGATACGCAGTATTTT	CSASLFQGTDTQYF
few	TRBJ2-3	TRBD2	TRBV5-1	TGCGCCAGCAGCTTGTCCGAATTGGGGGGGGATACGCAGTATTTT	CASSLSELGGDTQYF
many	TRBJ1-6	NA	TRBV4-1	TGCGCCAGCAGCCAAGATGGGCAGGATAATTCACCCCTCCACTTT	CASSQDGQDNSPLHF
many	TRBJ1-5	TRBD1	TRBV6-5	TGTGCCAGCAGTGCGACAGGGTCGGGACAGCCCCAGCATTTT	CASSATGSGQPQHF
many	TRBJ1-2	NA	TRBV27	TGTGCCAGCAGTGGGGACACCTACTATGGCTACACCTTC	CASSGDTYYGYTF
many	TRBJ2-1	NA	TRBV11-2	TGTGCCAGCAGCCCAAGCGGGTATGAGCAGTTCTTC	CASSPSGYEQFF
NA	TRBJ1-2	TRBD1	TRBV6-2/TRBV6-3	TGTGCCAGCAGTTACTCGACCAGGGGGGCTAACTATGGCTACACCTTC	CASSYSTRGANYGYTF
NA	TRBJ2-5	NA	TRBV20-1	TGCAGTGGTGATTTTAGTGGGGGGGAGACCCAGTACTTC	CSGDFSGGETQYF
many	TRBJ2-7	NA	TRBV29-1	TGCAGCGTTAAGACAGAAGGCACCTACGAGCAGTACTTC	CSVKTEGTYEQYF
many	TRBJ2-4	NA	TRBV7-2	TGTGCCAGCAGCGATCTCAACATTCAGTACTTC	CASSDLNIQYF
many	TRBJ2-5	TRBD1	TRBV5-1	TGCGCCAGCAGCTTGCAGACAGGGCAGGCGGAGACCCAGTACTTC	CASSLQTGQAETQYF
many	TRBJ2-7	NA	TRBV7-6	TGTGCCAGCAGCTTACAGACTGAGCAGTACTTC	CASSLQTEQYF
many	TRBJ1-2	NA	TRBV4-1	TGCGCCAGCAGCCAGGGACCGTTGGAAGTATATGGCTACACCTTC	CASSQGPLEVYGYTF
many	TRBJ2-1	TRBD2	TRBV6-6	TGTGCCAGCAGTTATTCAAGCGGGGGGACCTCCTACAATGAGCAGTTCTTC	CASSYSSGGTSYNEQFF
NA	TRBJ2-7	NA	TRBV2	TGTGCCAGCAATACCGGGACGGGGTCCTACGAGCAGTACTTC	CASNTGTGSYEQYF
many	TRBJ2-1	NA	TRBV18	TGTGCCAGCTCACCAGAGACATTTGGGAAAGAGCAGTTCTTC	CASSPETFGKEQFF
many	TRBJ1-6	NA	TRBV7-6	TGTGCCAGCAAGACGCCTTTCAATTCACCCCTCCACTTT	CASKTPFNSPLHF
many	TRBJ2-3	NA	TRBV3-1	TGTGCCAGCCGGGGGGCGGGGGCCACAGATACGCAGTATTTT	CASRGAGATDTQYF
many	TRBJ2-7	NA	TRBV20-1	TGCAGTGCCGCGGGACAAACTATCTACGAGCAGTACTTC	CSAAGQTIYEQYF
many	TRBJ2-5	NA	TRBV19	TGTGCCAGTAACCCCTCCGGGACCAAAGAGACCCAGTACTTC	CASNPSGTKETQYF
NA	TRBJ2-2	NA	TRBV6-5	NA	CASSRATRNTGELFFF
once	TRBJ2-3	NA	TRBV19	TGTGCCAGTAGTATGAGGGACGGGACTCCCCTAACAGATACGCAGTATTTT	CASSMRDGTPLTDTQYF
NA	TRBJ1-5	NA	TRBV5-1	TGCGCCAGCAGCTTTGATGGCACCTATCAGCCCCAGCATTTT	CASSFDGTYQPQHF
many	TRBJ2-2	NA	TRBV6-1	TGTGCCAGCACTAGGAGTGCGAACACCGGGGAGCTGTTTTTT	CASTRSANTGELFF
NA	TRBJ2-3	NA	TRBV24-1	TGTGCCACCAGTCCTAGATCAGCGGTAGATACGCAGTATTTT	CATSPRSAVDTQYF